The 14 T cell receptor beta chains below all came from one sample that was sequenced in a study of cytomegalovirus exposure and HLA in healthy donors. Some clones are missing from TCRdb's copy, which holds only in-frame ones; the method was immunoSEQ multiplex PCR. The data contain some 120,000 clones, 85% of them singletons. Source material: PBMCs. The receptors stem from a woman in her thirties in good health and CMV-seronegative.

The chain recombines TRBV6-1 with TRBJ1-2; 8 bases are shared with TRBD1. V shed 6 bases, J shed 9 bases, and the junction held 12 bases outside the gene matches. The germline V gene encodes CDR1 MNHNS and CDR2 SASEGT. This CDR3 has 14 amino acids. CDR3 residues: CASRPDRGAGSYTF. CDR3 sequence (DNA): TGTGCCAGCAGACCTGACAGGGGCGCCGGCAGCTACACCTTC.

This chain uses TRBV2 with TRBJ2-3; D uncertain. V lost 7 bases to trimming and J lost 0 bases, with 14 bases between them. Germline CDR1 and CDR2: SNHLY and FYNNEI. The CDR3 sequence is 15 residues long. The CDR3 loop reads CASTLSVGSTDTQYF. CDR3 nucleotide sequence: TGTGCCAGCACCCTGAGCGTCGGGAGCACAGATACGCAGTATTTT.

The gene calls are TRBV6-1 and TRBJ1-3; D remains ambiguous. The V gene lost 2 bases and the J gene lost 2 bases, with 10 bases spanning the gap. Germline CDR1 MNHNS, CDR2 SASEGT. The CDR3 is made up of 15 amino acids. Written as DNA, the CDR3 is TGTGCCAGCAGTGAATACTCCCTAACTGGAAACACCATATATTTT. This codes for CASSEYSLTGNTIYF.

The V call is TRBV2, the J call TRBJ2-7; D is perhaps TRBD1 (6 bases). Germline V gives CDR1 SNHLY, CDR2 FYNNEI. V was shortened by 6 bases and J by 4 bases, with 16 bases between the two germline ends. This CDR3 is built from 14 residues. CDR3 loop: CASRGTWLIYEQYF. The CDR3, as DNA: TGTGCCAGCAGGGGGACATGGCTCATTTACGAGCAGTACTTC.

The CDR3 is CASSSAFPGGAIGRKETQYF. CDR3 nucleotide sequence: TGTGCCAGCAGCTCAGCTTTTCCCGGGGGGGCCATAGGTCGGAAGGAGACCCAGTACTTC. The rearrangement uses TRBV9 and TRBJ2-5; 8 bases agree with TRBD2. With 4 bases clipped from V and 5 bases from J, the junction kept 25 bases outside the gene matches. Germline V CDR1 and CDR2: SGDLS, YYNGEE. The CDR3 is 20 residues long.

This clone occurred once. The genes are TRBV7-2 and TRBJ1-4, with D maybe TRBD1 (6 bases). The CDR3 is 16 amino acids. V was pared by 5 bases and J by 7 bases, with 20 bases between. Germline V gene sequence: CDR1 SGHTA, CDR2 FQGNSA. CDR3 sequence: CASSLGSGGALEKLFF. CDR3 coding DNA: TGTGCCAGCAGCCTAGGGAGTGGGGGGGCGCTTGAAAAACTGTTTTTT.

The V and J genes are TRBV4-1 and TRBJ1-4; weak D call: TRBD1 (6 bases). The CDR3 is 16 residues long. V lost 3 bases and J lost 8, with 19 bases in between. Germline V gives CDR1 MGHRA, CDR2 YSYEKL. CDR3 loop: CASSQDTGRGSEKLFF. The CDR3 DNA reads TGCGCCAGCAGCCAGGATACAGGGAGAGGTTCGGAAAAACTGTTTTTT.

The V call is TRBV7-2, the J call TRBJ1-2; D gene ambiguous. The CDR3 consists of 13 residues. With 5 bases removed from V and 3 bases from J, the gap between germline ends came to 10 bases. Germline V gives CDR1 SGHTA, CDR2 FQGNSA. CDR3 bases: TGTGCCAGCAGCGAGAGGCCCGACTATGGCTACACCTTC. Translation: CASSERPDYGYTF. Based on the CDR3 plus reference TRBV7-2 and TRBJ1-2, the full variable domain is GAGVSQSPSNKVTEKGKDVELRCDPISGHTALYWYRQSLGQGLEFLIYFQGNSAPDKSGLPSDRFSAERTGGSVSTLTIQRTQQEDSAVYLCASSERPDYGYTFGSGTRLTVV.

The chain employs TRBV19 and TRBJ2-1; perhaps TRBD1 as D (6 bases). The CDR3 extends over 17 amino acids. CDR1 is LNHDA and CDR2 is SQIVND in the germline V gene (reference sequence). V dropped 1 base and J dropped 0 bases, with 13 bases sitting between them. Here the CDR3 reads CASSIGPTGSSYNEQFF. The CDR3 DNA sequence: TGTGCCAGTAGTATAGGTCCTACAGGGAGCTCCTACAATGAGCAGTTCTTC. Variable domain in full (rest from reference TRBV19 and TRBJ2-1): DGGITQSPKYLFRKEGQNVTLSCEQNLNHDAMYWYRQDPGQGLRLIYYSQIVNDFQKGDIAEGYSVSREKKESFPLTVTSAQKNPTAFYLCASSIGPTGSSYNEQFFGPGTRLTVL.

Here the CDR3 reads CASSIGGQGRPNYGYTF. Here the CDR3 DNA reads TGTGCCAGTAGTATAGGGGGGCAGGGTCGACCTAACTATGGCTACACCTTC. This chain links TRBV19 with TRBJ1-2; possibly TRBD1 for D (6 bases). CDR1 and CDR2 from the germline V gene are LNHDA and SQIVND (reference sequence). CDR3 length: 17 residues. V was clipped by 1 base and J by 0 bases, with 15 bases between them.

The rearrangement joins TRBV4-1 to TRBJ1-2; D is unresolved. Germline lookup yields CDR1 MGHRA and CDR2 YSYEKL. V was trimmed by 4 bases and J by 0 bases, leaving 15 bases between them. The CDR3 runs to 16 residues. As DNA, the CDR3 is TGCGCCAGCAGCCCAGGCTCAGGTTCATCTAACTATGGCTACACCTTC. Translated, it gives CASSPGSGSSNYGYTF.

V and J are TRBV6-1 and TRBJ1-3; maybe TRBD1 (5 bases). There are 15 residues in the CDR3. Trimming removed 3 bases from V and 3 bases from J, with 12 bases in between. Germline V gives CDR1 MNHNS, CDR2 SASEGT. The CDR3 DNA follows: TGTGCCAGCAGTGATGGACAAGTGTATGGAAACACCATATATTTT. It specifies CASSDGQVYGNTIYF.

The gene calls are TRBV5-1 and TRBJ2-3; possibly TRBD2 for D (6 bases). The length of the CDR3 is 15 residues. Per germline, CDR1 SGHRS and CDR2 YFSETQ. Trimming took 5 bases from V and 0 from J, leaving 13 bases between them. The CDR3 nucleotides read TGCGCCAGCAGTAGGGACTCATCTAGCACAGATACGCAGTATTTT. Its protein is CASSRDSSSTDTQYF.

The CDR3 reads CASGSPYSYGYTF. In DNA form, the CDR3 reads TGTGCTAGTGGCTCCCCATACAGCTATGGCTACACCTTC. The V and J genes are TRBV12-5 and TRBJ1-2; D is undetermined. CDR3 length: 13 amino acids. Germline values: CDR1 LGHNT, CDR2 FRNRAP. Between the trimmed V and J ends, which lost 6 bases and 4 bases, there was a span of 12 bases.